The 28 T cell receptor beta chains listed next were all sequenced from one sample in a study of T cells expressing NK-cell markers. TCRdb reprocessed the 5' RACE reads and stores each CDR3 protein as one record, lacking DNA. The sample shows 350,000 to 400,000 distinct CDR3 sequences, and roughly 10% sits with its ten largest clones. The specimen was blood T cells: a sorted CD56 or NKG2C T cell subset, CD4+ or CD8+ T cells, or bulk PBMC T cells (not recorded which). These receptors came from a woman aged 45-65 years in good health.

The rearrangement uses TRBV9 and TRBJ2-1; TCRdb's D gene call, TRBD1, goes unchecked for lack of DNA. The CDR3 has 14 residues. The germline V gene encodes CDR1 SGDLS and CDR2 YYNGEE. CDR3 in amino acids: CASSENGQYNEQFF.

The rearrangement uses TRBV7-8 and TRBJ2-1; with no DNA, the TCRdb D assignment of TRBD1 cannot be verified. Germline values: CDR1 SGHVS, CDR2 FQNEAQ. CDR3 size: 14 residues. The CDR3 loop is CASSHRTGFNEQFF.

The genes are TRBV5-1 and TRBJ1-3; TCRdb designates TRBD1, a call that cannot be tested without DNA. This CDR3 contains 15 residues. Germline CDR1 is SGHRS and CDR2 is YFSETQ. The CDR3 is CASSTGGSLGNTIYF.

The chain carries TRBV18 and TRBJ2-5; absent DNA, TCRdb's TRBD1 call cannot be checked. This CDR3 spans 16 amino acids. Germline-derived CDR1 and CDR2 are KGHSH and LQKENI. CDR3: CASSLSMTGIGETQYF.

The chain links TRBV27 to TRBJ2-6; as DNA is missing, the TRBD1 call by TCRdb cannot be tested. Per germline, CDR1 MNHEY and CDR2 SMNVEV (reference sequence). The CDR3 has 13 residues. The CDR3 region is CASSSNPARVLTF.

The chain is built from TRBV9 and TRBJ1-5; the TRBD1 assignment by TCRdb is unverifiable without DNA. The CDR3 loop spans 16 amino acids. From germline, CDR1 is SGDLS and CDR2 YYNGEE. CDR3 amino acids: CASSAGGQGSGQPQHF.

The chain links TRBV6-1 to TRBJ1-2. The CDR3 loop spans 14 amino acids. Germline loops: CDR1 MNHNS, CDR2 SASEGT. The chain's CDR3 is CASSPSDGPYGYTF.

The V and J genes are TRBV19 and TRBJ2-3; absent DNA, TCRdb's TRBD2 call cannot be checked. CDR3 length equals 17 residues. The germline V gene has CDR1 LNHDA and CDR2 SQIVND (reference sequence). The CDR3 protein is CASSIFLAGGNTDTQYF.

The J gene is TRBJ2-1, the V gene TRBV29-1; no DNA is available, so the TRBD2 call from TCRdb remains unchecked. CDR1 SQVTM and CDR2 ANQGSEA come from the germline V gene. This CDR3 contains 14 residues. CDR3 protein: CSVETTSGSNEQFF.

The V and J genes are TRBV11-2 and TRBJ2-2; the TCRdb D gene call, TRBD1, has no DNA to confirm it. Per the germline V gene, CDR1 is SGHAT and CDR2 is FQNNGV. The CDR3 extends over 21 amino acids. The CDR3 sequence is CASSLLGRDREGLSHTGELFF.

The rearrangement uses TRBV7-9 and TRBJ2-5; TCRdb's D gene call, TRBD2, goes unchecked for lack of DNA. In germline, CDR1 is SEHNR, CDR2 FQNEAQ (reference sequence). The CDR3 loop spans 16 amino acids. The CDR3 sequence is CASSFTGGRGQETQYF.

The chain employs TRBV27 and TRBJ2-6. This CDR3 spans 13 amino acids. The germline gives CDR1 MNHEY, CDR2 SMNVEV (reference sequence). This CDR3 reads CASSLAGANVLTF.

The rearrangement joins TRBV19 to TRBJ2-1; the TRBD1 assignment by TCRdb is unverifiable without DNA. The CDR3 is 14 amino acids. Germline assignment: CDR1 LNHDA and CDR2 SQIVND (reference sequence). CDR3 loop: CASSIGTPEDEQFF.

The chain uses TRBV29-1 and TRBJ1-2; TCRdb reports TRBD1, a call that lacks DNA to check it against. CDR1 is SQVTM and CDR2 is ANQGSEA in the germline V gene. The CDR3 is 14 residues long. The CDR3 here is CSVDLPGQSFGYTF.

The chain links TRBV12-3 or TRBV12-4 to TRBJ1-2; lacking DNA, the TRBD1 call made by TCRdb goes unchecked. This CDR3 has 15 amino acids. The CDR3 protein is CASSFRQDSNYGYTF.

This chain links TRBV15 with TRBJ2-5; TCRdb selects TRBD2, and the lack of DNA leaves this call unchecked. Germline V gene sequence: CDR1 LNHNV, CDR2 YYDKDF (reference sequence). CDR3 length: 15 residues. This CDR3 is CATSRGVAEKETQYF. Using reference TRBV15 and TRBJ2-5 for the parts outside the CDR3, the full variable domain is DAMVIQNPRYQVTQFGKPVTLSCSQTLNHNVMYWYQQKSSQAPKLLFHYYDKDFNNEADTPDNFQSRRPNTSFCFLDIRSPGLGDTAMYLCATSRGVAEKETQYFGPGTRLLVL.

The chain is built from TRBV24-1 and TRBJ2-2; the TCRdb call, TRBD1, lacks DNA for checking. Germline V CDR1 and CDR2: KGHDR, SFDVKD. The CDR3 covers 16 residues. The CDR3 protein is CATSEADRAITGELFF.

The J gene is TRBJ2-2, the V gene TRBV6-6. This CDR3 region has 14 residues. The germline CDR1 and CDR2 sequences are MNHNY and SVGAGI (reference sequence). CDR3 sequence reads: CASSYSRNTGELFF.

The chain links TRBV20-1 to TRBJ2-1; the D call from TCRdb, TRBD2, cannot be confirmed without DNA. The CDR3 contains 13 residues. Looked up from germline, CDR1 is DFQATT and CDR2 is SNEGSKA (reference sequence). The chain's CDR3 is CSATRTSGIEQFF.

The CDR3 sequence: CASSRSLGYSYEQYF. This chain joins TRBV12-3 or TRBV12-4 and TRBJ2-7. This CDR3 has 15 residues.

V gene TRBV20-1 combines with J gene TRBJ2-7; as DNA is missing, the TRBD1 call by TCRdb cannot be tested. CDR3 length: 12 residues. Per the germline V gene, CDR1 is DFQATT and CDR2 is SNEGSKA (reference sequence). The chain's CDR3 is CSAEGDIYEQYF.

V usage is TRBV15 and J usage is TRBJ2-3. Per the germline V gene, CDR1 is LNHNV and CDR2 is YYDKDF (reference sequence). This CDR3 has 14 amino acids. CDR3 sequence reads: CAASVTPSTDTQYF.

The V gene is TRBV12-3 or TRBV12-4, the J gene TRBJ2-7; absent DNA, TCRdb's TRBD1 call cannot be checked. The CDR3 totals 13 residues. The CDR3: CASQGQGPYEQYF.

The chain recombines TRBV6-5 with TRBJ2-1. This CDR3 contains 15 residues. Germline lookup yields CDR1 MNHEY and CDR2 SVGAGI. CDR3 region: CASSSGRLSYNEQFF.

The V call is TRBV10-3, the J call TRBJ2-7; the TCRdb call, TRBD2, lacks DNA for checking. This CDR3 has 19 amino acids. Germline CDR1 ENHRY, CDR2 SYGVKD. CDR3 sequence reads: CAISTVSGKTYGDLDEQYF.

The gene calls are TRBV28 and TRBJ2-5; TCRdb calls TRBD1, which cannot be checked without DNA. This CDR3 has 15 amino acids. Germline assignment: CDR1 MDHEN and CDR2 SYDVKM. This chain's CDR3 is CASSPGTGGEETQYF.

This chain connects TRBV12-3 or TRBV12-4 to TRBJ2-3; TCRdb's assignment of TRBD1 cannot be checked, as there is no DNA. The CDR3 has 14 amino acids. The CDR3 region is CASSLDRVLDTQYF.

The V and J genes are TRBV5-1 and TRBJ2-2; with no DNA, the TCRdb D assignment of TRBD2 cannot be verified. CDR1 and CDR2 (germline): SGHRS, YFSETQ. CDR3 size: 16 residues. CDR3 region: CASSSYRDLNTGELFF.